This T cell receptor beta chain originates from a study of response to subunit inactivated influenza vaccine. Study-wide points: The authors put forward the suggestion that each seasonal influenza vaccination may bring in only a limited number of new T cells.

This clonotype appeared a few times. Its antigen is unidentified. V lost 3 bases, J lost 1 base, and 8 bases lay in between. This CDR3 spans 14 amino acids. Germline V CDR1 and CDR2: SGHAT, FQNNGV. A single record per CDR3 protein comes from TCRdb applying MiXCR to the RT-PCR reads. The sample has around 540,000 distinct CDR3 sequences; roughly 10% are singletons. The sequenced sample was PBMCs from blood, obtained on the day of vaccination. This chain connects TRBV11-2 to TRBJ2-3, with D tentatively TRBD1 (5 bases). The TCR sequence derives from a man in his fifties or sixties who received an inactivated influenza vaccine. The CDR3 here is CASSFFRGTDTQYF. CDR3 DNA: TGTGCCAGCAGCTTTTTCAGGGGCACAGATACGCAGTATTTT.